This T cell receptor (beta chain) was captured in a study of T cell responses to AZD1222 COVID-19 vaccine. Profiling relied on immunoSEQ multiplex PCR, and the TCRdb table lists in-frame clones only, not all of them. The sample records 150,000 to 200,000 clones, about 92% being singletons. Trimming pared 2 bases from V and 3 bases from J, leaving 11 bases between. Germline lookup yields CDR1 MNHEY and CDR2 SVGAGI. The CDR3 sequence is 15 residues long. Comments on this clone: Its antigen is as yet unknown.

The study's findings and limits: Researchers report vaccine-associated CD4 TCRs spanning spike, with dominance at 160-218 and 743-854. Mostly white British, mostly female donors; authors suggested clonal diversity may be underestimated.

This chain joins TRBV6-5 and TRBJ2-1; D is ambiguous. The material sequenced was peripheral blood, taken on day 0 of AZD1222 vaccination. This TCR came from an adult in good health. The CDR3 is CASSYRVMDYNEQFF. CDR3 nucleotides: TGTGCCAGCAGTTACAGGGTTATGGACTACAATGAGCAGTTCTTC.